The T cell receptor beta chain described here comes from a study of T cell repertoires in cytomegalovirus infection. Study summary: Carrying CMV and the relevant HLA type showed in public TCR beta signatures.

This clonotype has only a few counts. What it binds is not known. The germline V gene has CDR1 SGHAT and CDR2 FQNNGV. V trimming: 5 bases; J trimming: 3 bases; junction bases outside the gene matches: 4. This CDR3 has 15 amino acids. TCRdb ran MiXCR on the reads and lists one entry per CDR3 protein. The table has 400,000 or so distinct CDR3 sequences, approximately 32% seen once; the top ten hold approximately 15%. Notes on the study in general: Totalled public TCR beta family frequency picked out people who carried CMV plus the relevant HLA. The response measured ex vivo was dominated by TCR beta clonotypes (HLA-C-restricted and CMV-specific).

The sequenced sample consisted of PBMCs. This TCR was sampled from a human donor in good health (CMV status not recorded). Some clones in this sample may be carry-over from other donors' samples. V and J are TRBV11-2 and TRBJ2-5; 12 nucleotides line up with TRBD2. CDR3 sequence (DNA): TGTGCCAGCAGCGGCCGGACTAGCGGGGAAGAGACCCAGTACTTC. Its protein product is CASSGRTSGEETQYF.